This entry features one TCR beta chain sequence. Antigen: not known. Hyperthyroidism of Graves' type that showed no ophthalmopathy progression within 18 months was stable. PBMCs stemmed from 10 ml fresh peripheral blood. RNA transcripts gave rise to amplified TCR beta CDR3 regions. When the TCR CDR3 underwent first-round RT-PCR, the HTBI primer set was used. TCRdb ran MiXCR on the multiplex PCR reads and lists one entry per CDR3 protein. The sample includes about 560,000 distinct CDR3 sequences, approximately 15% of them seen just once. This entry is derived from a study of T cells in Graves' hyperthyroidism and ophthalmopathy. Study-level background: Peripheral blood sampling occurred at initial diagnosis, before any treatment.

Findings and caveats of the study: By a 13 V-J model, ophthalmopathy was set apart from stable hyperthyroidism.

The germline V and J ends were trimmed by 2 bases and 4 bases, with 9 bases remaining between them. This CDR3 spans 14 amino acids. Germline CDR1 SNHLY, CDR2 FYNNEI. The sequencing input was blood. This TCR came from a woman younger than 30 with Graves' hyperthyroidism. V usage is TRBV2 and J usage is TRBJ1-5; D is possibly TRBD1 (5 bases). As DNA, the CDR3 is TGTGCCAGCAGTGAAAAAGAGGGGAATCAGCCCCAGCATTTT. Translated, it gives CASSEKEGNQPQHF.